The 27 T cell receptor beta chains reported below all come from one sample, sequenced in a study of cytomegalovirus exposure and HLA in healthy donors (dated by TCRdb to 2016 to 2017). The method was the immunoSEQ multiplex PCR assay. For the multiplex PCR, a mixture combining 60 forward primers for TCR Vbeta segments and 13 reverse primers for TCR Jbeta segments was used. TCRdb holds this immuneACCESS table with in-frame rearrangements only. Some clones are missing; in checked studies, unresolved V genes explain under half, and the rest has no known cause. This sample gives around 170,000 clones in total; roughly four fifths of them show up just once. The top ten clonotypes cover less than 0.85% of the sample. Sequencing was performed on PBMCs. These receptors all stem from a woman between 18 and 30 years old in good health and CMV-seronegative.

For this clone: Its ends do not fully match the called genes, so a read error is possible. The chain has TRBV7-9 and TRBJ2-5; 10 nucleotides agree with TRBD2. The length of the CDR3 is 17 residues. Germline CDR1 and CDR2: SEHNR and FQNEAQ (reference sequence). CDR3 in DNA: TGTTCCAGCAGCTTAAGTTCAGCGGGGGGGCCTCGGTGGACCCAGTACTTC. Protein: CSSSLSSAGGPRWTQYF.

This clone turned up a few times. The gene calls are TRBV27 and TRBJ2-2; 7 bases align to TRBD2. Germline V CDR1 and CDR2: MNHEY, SMNVEV (reference sequence). After removal of 5 bases from V and 6 bases from J, the junction contained 6 bases not matched to a gene. CDR3 length: 14 amino acids. The CDR3, as DNA: TGTGCCAGCAGTGGGGTACTAGCGTCCGGGGAGCTGTTTTTT. This sequence encodes CASSGVLASGELFF.

The genes are TRBV6-5 and TRBJ1-1; a weak D match, TRBD1 (5 bases). V lost 6 bases, J lost 1 base, and 15 bases lay in between. This CDR3 contains 15 residues. CDR1 and CDR2 from the germline V gene are MNHEY and SVGAGI. The CDR3 nucleotides read TGTGCCAGCAGACAGGATAGCAGGGAGAACACTGAAGCTTTCTTT. Translating gives CASRQDSRENTEAFF.

This clone was seen more than once but under ten times. The chain carries TRBV19 and TRBJ2-6; the D gene is possibly TRBD2 (6 bases). The length of the CDR3 is 18 residues. Trimming left V 3 bases short and J 2 bases short, with 17 bases between. Germline V CDR1 and CDR2: LNHDA, SQIVND (reference sequence). CDR3 sequence: CASSIPVQGGTGANVLTF. The CDR3, as DNA: TGTGCCAGTAGTATCCCGGTGCAGGGAGGCACTGGGGCCAACGTCCTGACTTTC.

The J gene is TRBJ1-1, the V gene TRBV5-1, with D unresolved. With 0 bases removed from V and 1 base from J, the gap between germline ends came to 7 bases. There are 14 residues in the CDR3. Germline CDR1 and CDR2: SGHRS and YFSETQ. CDR3 DNA sequence: TGCGCCAGCAGCTTGGTCCCAGAGAACACTGAAGCTTTCTTT. It translates to CASSLVPENTEAFF. Drawing the rest from reference TRBV5-1 and TRBJ1-1, the complete variable domain is KAGVTQTPRYLIKTRGQQVTLSCSPISGHRSVSWYQQTPGQGLQFLFEYFSETQRNKGNFPGRFSGRQFSNSRSEMNVSTLELGDSALYLCASSLVPENTEAFFGQGTRLTVV.

The chain combines TRBV2 with TRBJ1-2; D unclear. The CDR3 covers 14 residues. Germline V gene lookup returns CDR1 SNHLY and CDR2 FYNNEI. Trimming removed 1 base at V and 4 bases at J, with 10 bases between. The CDR3 nucleotides read TGTGCCAGCAGTGAAGGCGGCCCGGTCTATGGCTACACCTTC. Its protein product is CASSEGGPVYGYTF.

This clone was recorded once. The chain couples TRBV6-1 to TRBJ2-3, with a weak D call TRBD2 (5 bases). Germline V gene lookup returns CDR1 MNHNS and CDR2 SASEGT. This CDR3 comprises 15 residues. Trimming pared 9 bases from V and 1 base from J, leaving 17 bases between. The CDR3 here is CASNNREPRTDTQYF. CDR3 bases: TGTGCCAGTAACAACCGGGAACCACGCACAGATACGCAGTATTTT.

The chain has TRBV7-9 and TRBJ2-3, with 8 bases fitting TRBD1. The CDR3 runs 16 residues. Per the germline V gene, CDR1 is SEHNR and CDR2 is FQNEAQ (reference sequence). J gave up 8 bases and V 1 base, and 11 bases lay outside the gene matches. The CDR3, as DNA: TGTGCCAGCAGCTTAGGGGGACAGGAGAGAGGAGGTACGCAGTATTTT. Amino acids: CASSLGGQERGGTQYF.

The chain recombines TRBV6-1 with TRBJ1-2; D uncertain. The CDR3 has 14 amino acids. In germline, CDR1 is MNHNS, CDR2 SASEGT. Trimming shortened V by 6 bases and J by 2 bases, and 13 bases separated the two germline ends. Written as DNA, the CDR3 is TGTGCCAGCAGGACGGGTACGGGGAACTATGGCTACACCTTC. It translates to CASRTGTGNYGYTF.

The chain couples TRBV5-8 to TRBJ2-1, with D maybe TRBD2 (5 bases). This CDR3 comprises 13 residues. V was pared by 3 bases and J by 9 bases, with 13 bases between. Germline V lookup: CDR1 SGHTS, CDR2 YDEGEE. CDR3 bases: TGTGCCAGCAGCTCATATCGGGGAACTGAGCAGTTCTTC. Translation: CASSSYRGTEQFF.

This sequence joins TRBV21-1 and TRBJ2-7; no check of the table's D call, TRBD2, against the DNA was made. TRBV21-1 is designated a pseudogene. The CDR3 totals 14 residues. The CDR3 DNA sequence: TGTGCCAGAGGGACTAGCGGGGATACCTACGAGCAGTACTTC. Protein product: CARGTSGDTYEQYF.

The chain links TRBV14 to TRBJ2-7; 8 bases agree with TRBD1. The V and J ends lost 1 base and 5 bases, in that order; junction bases with no gene match: 4. Germline CDR1 reads SGHDN; CDR2 reads FVKESK. This CDR3 comprises 14 residues. The CDR3 bases are TGTGCCAGCAGCCAAGGACAGGGGATCGACGAGCAGTACTTC. This sequence encodes CASSQGQGIDEQYF.

This clone was detected only a few times. The V and J genes are TRBV27 and TRBJ1-1; TRBD1 matches at 9 bases. Germline V gives CDR1 MNHEY, CDR2 SMNVEV (reference sequence). The V segment lost 3 bases and the J segment 4 bases; nucleotides outside the gene matches: 3. This CDR3 has 14 residues. CDR3 loop: CASSFSTGGTEAFF. The CDR3 region has the DNA TGTGCCAGCAGTTTCTCGACAGGGGGCACTGAAGCTTTCTTT.

This clone was seen only a few times. The chain joins TRBV6-1 to TRBJ2-2, with a weak D call TRBD1 (6 bases). Germline CDR1 and CDR2: MNHNS and SASEGT. The CDR3 covers 15 residues. The V and J ends lost 5 bases and 2 bases respectively, with 12 bases between them. The CDR3 region is CASSSWGPNTGELFF. The CDR3 DNA reads as TGTGCCAGCAGTTCATGGGGGCCAAACACCGGGGAGCTGTTTTTT.

This clone came up a few times. This chain connects TRBV7-9 to TRBJ1-1, with 11 bases aligning to TRBD1. CDR1 SEHNR and CDR2 FQNEAQ come from the germline V gene (reference sequence). The CDR3 sequence is 15 residues long. V lost 5 bases, J lost 3 bases, and 5 bases stayed unmatched. CDR3 nucleotides: TGTGCCAGCAGCAAGGGACAGGGGGAGGACACTGAAGCTTTCTTT. Translated: CASSKGQGEDTEAFF. The complete variable domain, with remaining parts taken from reference TRBV7-9 and TRBJ1-1, reads DTGVSQNPRHKITKRGQNVTFRCDPISEHNRLYWYRQTLGQGPEFLTYFQNEAQLEKSRLLSDRFSAERPKGSFSTLEIQRTEQGDSAMYLCASSKGQGEDTEAFFGQGTRLTVV.

V is TRBV6-1 and J is TRBJ2-2, with D maybe TRBD1 (5 bases). This CDR3 comprises 12 residues. Germline V gene lookup returns CDR1 MNHNS and CDR2 SASEGT. V lost 6 bases and J 6 bases, leaving 8 bases between the germline ends. The CDR3 sequence is CASRGAAGELFF. The CDR3 nucleotides read TGTGCCAGCAGAGGGGCAGCCGGGGAGCTGTTTTTT.

This sequence joins TRBV30 and TRBJ2-7; maybe TRBD2 (7 bases). CDR3 length equals 16 residues. The germline V gene encodes CDR1 GTSNPN and CDR2 SVGIG (reference sequence). V gave up 4 bases and J gave up 1 base, with 20 bases separating them. CDR3 DNA sequence: TGTGCCTGGAAGGGGGGAGGGTTGTCTATGTCCTACGAGCAGTACTTC. This encodes CAWKGGGLSMSYEQYF.

This chain uses TRBV27 with TRBJ2-7, with a weak D call TRBD1 (5 bases). Per the germline V gene, CDR1 is MNHEY and CDR2 is SMNVEV (reference sequence). CDR3 length: 14 residues. Between the trimmed V and J ends, which lost 4 bases and 2 bases, there was a span of 12 bases. Here the CDR3 DNA reads TGTGCCAGCAGTTCTCCCGGACACCCCTACGAGCAGTACTTC. Amino acids: CASSSPGHPYEQYF.

The chain couples TRBV7-3 to TRBJ1-2; 10 bases align to TRBD1. Germline CDR1 SGHTA, CDR2 FQGTGA. The CDR3 loop spans 14 amino acids. J lost 6 bases, V lost 1 base, and 2 bases had no gene match. In DNA form, the CDR3 reads TGTGCCAGCAGCTTAATGGGGACAGGGGATGGCTACACCTTC. Encoded protein: CASSLMGTGDGYTF.

The V and J genes are TRBV5-6 and TRBJ2-5, with 7 bases lining up with TRBD1. The V segment lost 5 bases and the J segment 2 bases; nucleotides outside the gene matches: 3. Looked up from germline, CDR1 is SGHDT and CDR2 is YYEEEE. The CDR3 spans 13 residues. CDR3 loop: CASRGTDQETQYF. Written as DNA, the CDR3 is TGTGCCAGCAGAGGGACAGATCAAGAGACCCAGTACTTC.

V is TRBV6-1 and J is TRBJ2-7; 7 bases fit TRBD1. CDR3 length equals 15 residues. Germline CDR1 reads MNHNS; CDR2 reads SASEGT. The V and J ends lost 6 bases and 0 bases, in that order; junction bases with no gene match: 8. CDR3 residues: CASSTNRDSSYEQYF. CDR3 in DNA: TGTGCCAGCAGCACCAACCGGGACAGCTCCTACGAGCAGTACTTC.

The chain recombines TRBV7-9 with TRBJ1-3; D gene ambiguous. The germline V gene has CDR1 SEHNR and CDR2 FQNEAQ (reference sequence). The CDR3 runs to 14 residues. Trimming shortened V by 3 bases and J by 3 bases, and 9 bases separated the two germline ends. CDR3 coding DNA: TGTGCCAGCAGCTTCGACGGACTTGGAAACACCATATATTTT. It specifies CASSFDGLGNTIYF.

The genes are TRBV7-9 and TRBJ2-4, with TRBD2 matching 8 bases. Germline V gene sequence: CDR1 SEHNR, CDR2 FQNEAQ (reference sequence). The CDR3 spans 16 residues. Trimming removed 6 bases from V and 3 bases from J; junction bases left unmatched: 10. CDR3 coding DNA: TGTGCCAGCAGTCTCAGCGGGAGCAGGGACAAAAACATTCAGTACTTC. Amino acid sequence: CASSLSGSRDKNIQYF.

The gene calls are TRBV7-9 and TRBJ1-4; D is unclear. The CDR3 loop spans 15 amino acids. Looked up from germline, CDR1 is SEHNR and CDR2 is FQNEAQ (reference sequence). Trimming left V 4 bases short and J 6 bases short, with 15 bases between. The CDR3 here is CASSSFLGVDEKLFF. The CDR3 nucleotides read TGTGCCAGCAGCTCCTTCCTCGGGGTCGATGAAAAACTGTTTTTT.

The V call is TRBV19, the J call TRBJ1-2; unclear D gene. This CDR3 comprises 14 residues. The germline V gene encodes CDR1 LNHDA and CDR2 SQIVND (reference sequence). The V end lost 3 bases, the J end lost 3 bases, and 11 bases lay between the germline ends. CDR3: CASSILDIYYGYTF. CDR3 bases: TGTGCCAGTAGTATTTTAGATATATACTATGGCTACACCTTC.

This chain connects TRBV6-5 to TRBJ2-7; tentatively, D is TRBD2 (6 bases). In germline, CDR1 is MNHEY, CDR2 SVGAGI. Trimming removed 5 bases at V and 3 bases at J, with 14 bases between. This CDR3 spans 14 amino acids. Here the CDR3 reads CASSPGSGGYEQYF. In nucleotides, the CDR3 is TGTGCCAGCAGTCCGGGCTCCGGGGGCTACGAGCAGTACTTC.

The chain links TRBV5-5 to TRBJ2-3, with 10 bases that match TRBD1. CDR1 SGHKS and CDR2 YYEKEE come from the germline V gene (reference sequence). Losses at the gene ends were 4 bases for V and 3 bases for J; bases not matched to a gene: 2. This CDR3 spans 14 amino acids. DNA of the CDR3: TGTGCCAGCAGCGCGGGACAGGGGACAGATACGCAGTATTTT. Encoded protein: CASSAGQGTDTQYF.